The T cell receptor beta chain under discussion was sequenced for a study of blood T cell repertoires in COVID-19. Whole-study context: Donors in the United States, Italy and Spain gave samples during acute or convalescent COVID-19. The cDNA or gDNA used as material had been derived from T cells, B-cell-depleted T cells, or PBMCs.

The germline CDR1 and CDR2 sequences are LNHDA and SQIVND (reference sequence). The CDR3 sequence is 13 residues long. Trimming cost V 2 bases and J 8 bases, with 10 bases left between them. Original analysis: Scientists estimated how many nucleated cells there were by amplifying reference gene primers. TCRdb's table, derived via immunoSEQ multiplex PCR, lists solely in-frame clones and lacks some. D and trimming come from the DNA, and the V and J calls and clone size come from that table. The data show some 150,000 clones, approximately 90% seen once. This sequence originates from a woman aged 45-59 years with acute or convalescent COVID-19. The chain links TRBV19 to TRBJ1-3; D may be TRBD1 (5 bases). Sample: peripheral blood. The CDR3 loop is CASSIQGSDTIYF. In DNA form, the CDR3 reads TGTGCCAGTAGTATACAGGGATCTGACACCATATATTTT.